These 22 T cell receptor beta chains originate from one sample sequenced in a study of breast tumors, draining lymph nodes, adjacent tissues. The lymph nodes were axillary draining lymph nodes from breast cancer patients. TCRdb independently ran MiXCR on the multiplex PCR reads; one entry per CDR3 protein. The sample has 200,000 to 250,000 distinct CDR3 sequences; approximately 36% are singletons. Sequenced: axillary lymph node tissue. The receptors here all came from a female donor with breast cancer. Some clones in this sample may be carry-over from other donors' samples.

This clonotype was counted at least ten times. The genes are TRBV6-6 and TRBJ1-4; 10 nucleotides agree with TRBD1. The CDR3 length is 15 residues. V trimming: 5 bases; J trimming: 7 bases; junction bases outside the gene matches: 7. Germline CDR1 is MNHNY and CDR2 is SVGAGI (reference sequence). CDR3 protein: CASSRGQGGGEKLFF. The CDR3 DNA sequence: TGTGCCAGCAGTCGAGGACAGGGGGGCGGTGAAAAACTGTTTTTT.

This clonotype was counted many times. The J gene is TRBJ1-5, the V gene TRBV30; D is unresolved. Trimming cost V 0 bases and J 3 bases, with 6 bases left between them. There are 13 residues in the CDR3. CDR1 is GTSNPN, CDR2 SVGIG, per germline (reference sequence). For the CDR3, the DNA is TGTGCCTGGAGTGTCGGTACCAATCAGCCCCAGCATTTT. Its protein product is CAWSVGTNQPQHF.

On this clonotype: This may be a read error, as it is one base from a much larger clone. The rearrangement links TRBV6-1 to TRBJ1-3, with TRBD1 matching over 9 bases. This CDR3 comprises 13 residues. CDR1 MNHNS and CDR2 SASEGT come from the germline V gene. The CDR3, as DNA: TGTGCCAGCAGTCAAGTCGTCCTTGCGGGACAGGGTTTT. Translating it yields CASSQVVLAGQGF.

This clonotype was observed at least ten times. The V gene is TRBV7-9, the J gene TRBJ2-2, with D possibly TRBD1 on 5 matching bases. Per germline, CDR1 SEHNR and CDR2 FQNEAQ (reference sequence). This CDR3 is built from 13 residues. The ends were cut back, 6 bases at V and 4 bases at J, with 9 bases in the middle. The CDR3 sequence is CASRGQVTGELFF. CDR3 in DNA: TGTGCCAGCAGAGGACAAGTCACCGGGGAGCTGTTTTTT.

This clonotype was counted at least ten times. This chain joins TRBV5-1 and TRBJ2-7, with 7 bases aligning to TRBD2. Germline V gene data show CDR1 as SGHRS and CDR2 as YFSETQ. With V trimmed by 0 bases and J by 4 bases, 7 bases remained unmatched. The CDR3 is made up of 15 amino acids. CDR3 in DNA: TGCGCCAGCAGCTTGGAATCTAGCGGAAGTTACGAGCAGTACTTC. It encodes CASSLESSGSYEQYF.

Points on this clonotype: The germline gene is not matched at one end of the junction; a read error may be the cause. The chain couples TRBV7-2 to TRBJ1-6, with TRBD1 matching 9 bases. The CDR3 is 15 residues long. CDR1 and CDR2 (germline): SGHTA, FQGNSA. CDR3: CASRTEGQGNSPLHF. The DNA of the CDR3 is TGTGCCAGCAGGACCGAGGGACAGGGTAATTCTCCCCTCCACTTT. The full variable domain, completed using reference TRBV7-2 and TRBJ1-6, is GAGVSQSPSNKVTEKGKDVELRCDPISGHTALYWYRQSLGQGLEFLIYFQGNSAPDKSGLPSDRFSAERTGGSVSTLTIQRTQQEDSAVYLCASRTEGQGNSPLHFGNGTRLTVT.

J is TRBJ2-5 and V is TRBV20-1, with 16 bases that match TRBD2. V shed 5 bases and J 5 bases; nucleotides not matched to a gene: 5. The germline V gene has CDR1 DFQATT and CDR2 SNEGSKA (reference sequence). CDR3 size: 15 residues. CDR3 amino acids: CSASGTSGGAETQYF. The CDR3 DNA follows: TGCAGTGCTTCCGGGACTAGCGGGGGGGCGGAGACCCAGTACTTC.

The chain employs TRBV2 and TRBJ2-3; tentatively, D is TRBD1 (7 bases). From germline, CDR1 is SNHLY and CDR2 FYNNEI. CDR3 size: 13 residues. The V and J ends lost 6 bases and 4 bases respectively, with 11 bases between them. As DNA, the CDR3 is TGTGCCAGCAGAGGAGGGGGCGCAGATACGCAGTATTTT. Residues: CASRGGGADTQYF.

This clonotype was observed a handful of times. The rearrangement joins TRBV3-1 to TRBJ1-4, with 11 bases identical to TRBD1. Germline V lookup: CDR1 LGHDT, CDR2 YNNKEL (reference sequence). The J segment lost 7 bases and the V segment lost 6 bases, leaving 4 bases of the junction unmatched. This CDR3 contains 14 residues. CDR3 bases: TGTGCCAGCAGACGGGACAGGGGGAGTGAAAAACTGTTTTTT. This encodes CASRRDRGSEKLFF.

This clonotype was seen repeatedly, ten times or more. CDR3: CASSPGQLAKNIQYF. The CDR3 DNA is TGTGCCAGTAGTCCCGGACAACTAGCCAAAAACATTCAGTACTTC. The chain carries TRBV19 and TRBJ2-4; a possible D gene is TRBD1 (5 bases). The CDR3 totals 15 residues. Germline-derived CDR1 and CDR2 are LNHDA and SQIVND (reference sequence). The V and J ends lost 5 bases and 0 bases respectively, with 11 bases between them.

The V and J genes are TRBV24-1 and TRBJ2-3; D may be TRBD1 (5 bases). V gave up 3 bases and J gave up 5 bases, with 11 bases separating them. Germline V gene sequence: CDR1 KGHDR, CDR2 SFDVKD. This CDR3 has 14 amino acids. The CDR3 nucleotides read TGTGCCACCAGTGATCCAGGGTCGGGAGATACGCAGTATTTT. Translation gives CATSDPGSGDTQYF.

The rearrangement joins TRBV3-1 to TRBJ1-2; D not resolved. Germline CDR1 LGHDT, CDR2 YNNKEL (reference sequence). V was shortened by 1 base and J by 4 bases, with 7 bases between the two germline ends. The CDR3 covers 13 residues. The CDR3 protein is CASSQAGPYGYTF. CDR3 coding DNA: TGTGCCAGCAGCCAAGCGGGTCCCTATGGCTACACCTTC.

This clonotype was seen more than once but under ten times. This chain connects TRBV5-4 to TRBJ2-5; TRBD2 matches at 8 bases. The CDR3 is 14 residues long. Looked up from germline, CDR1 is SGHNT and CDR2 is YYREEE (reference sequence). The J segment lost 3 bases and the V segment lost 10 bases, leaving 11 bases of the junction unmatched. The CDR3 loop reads CALRWRGAEETQYF. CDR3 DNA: TGTGCCCTACGGTGGCGGGGGGCCGAAGAGACCCAGTACTTC.

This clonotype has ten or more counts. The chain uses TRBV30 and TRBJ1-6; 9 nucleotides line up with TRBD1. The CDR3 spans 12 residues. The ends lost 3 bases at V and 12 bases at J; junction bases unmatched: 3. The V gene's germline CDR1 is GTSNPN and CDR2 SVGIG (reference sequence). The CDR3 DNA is TGTGCCTGGAGCGGGACAGGGAAACCCCTCCACTTT. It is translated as CAWSGTGKPLHF.

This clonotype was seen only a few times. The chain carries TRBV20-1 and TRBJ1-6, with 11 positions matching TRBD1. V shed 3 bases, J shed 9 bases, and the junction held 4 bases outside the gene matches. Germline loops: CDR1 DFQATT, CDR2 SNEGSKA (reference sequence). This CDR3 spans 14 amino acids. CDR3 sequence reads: CSASRDRGGSPLHF. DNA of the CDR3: TGCAGTGCTAGCCGGGACAGGGGGGGTTCACCCCTCCACTTT.

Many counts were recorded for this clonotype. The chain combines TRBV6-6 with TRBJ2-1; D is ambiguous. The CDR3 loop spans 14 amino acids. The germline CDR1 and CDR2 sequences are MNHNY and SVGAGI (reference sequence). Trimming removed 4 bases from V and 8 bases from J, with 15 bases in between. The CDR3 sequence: CASSWFGGPYEQFF. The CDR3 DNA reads TGTGCCAGCAGTTGGTTCGGTGGACCGTATGAGCAGTTCTTC.

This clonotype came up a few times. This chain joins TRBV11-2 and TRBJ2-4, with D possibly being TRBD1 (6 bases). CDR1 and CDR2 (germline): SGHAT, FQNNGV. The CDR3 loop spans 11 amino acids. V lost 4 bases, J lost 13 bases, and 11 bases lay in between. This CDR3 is CASSSGQLQYF. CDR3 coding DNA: TGTGCCAGCAGCTCTGGACAGTTACAGTACTTC.

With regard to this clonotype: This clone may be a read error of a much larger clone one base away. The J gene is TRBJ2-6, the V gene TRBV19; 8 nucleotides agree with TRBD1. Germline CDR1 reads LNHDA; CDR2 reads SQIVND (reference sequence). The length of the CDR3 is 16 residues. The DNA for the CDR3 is TGTGCCAGCACAGGCAGGGGGCTGAATGGGACCAACGTCCTGACTTTC. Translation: CASTGRGLNGTNVLTF.

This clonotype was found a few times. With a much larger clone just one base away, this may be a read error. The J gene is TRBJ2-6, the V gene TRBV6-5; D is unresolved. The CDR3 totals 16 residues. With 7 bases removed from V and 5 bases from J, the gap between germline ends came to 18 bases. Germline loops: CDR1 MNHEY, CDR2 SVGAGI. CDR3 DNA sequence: TGTGCCAGCAAGCGATCCTCTCTGGAGAGGGCCAACGTCCTGACTTTC. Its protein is CASKRSSLERANVLTF.

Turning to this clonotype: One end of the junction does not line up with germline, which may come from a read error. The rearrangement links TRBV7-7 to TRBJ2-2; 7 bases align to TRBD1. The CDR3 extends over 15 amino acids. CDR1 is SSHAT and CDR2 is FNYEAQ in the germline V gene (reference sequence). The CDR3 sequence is CASSTGTADTGELFF. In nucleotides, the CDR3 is TGTGCTAGCAGCACCGGGACAGCCGACACCGGGGAGCTGTTTTTT.

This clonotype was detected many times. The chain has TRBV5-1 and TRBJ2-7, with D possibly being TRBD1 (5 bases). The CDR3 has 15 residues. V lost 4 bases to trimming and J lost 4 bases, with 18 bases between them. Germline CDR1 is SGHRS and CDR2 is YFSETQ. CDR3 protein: CASSRTRRGLYEQYF. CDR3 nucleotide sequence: TGCGCCAGCAGCAGGACAAGGCGTGGGCTTTACGAGCAGTACTTC.

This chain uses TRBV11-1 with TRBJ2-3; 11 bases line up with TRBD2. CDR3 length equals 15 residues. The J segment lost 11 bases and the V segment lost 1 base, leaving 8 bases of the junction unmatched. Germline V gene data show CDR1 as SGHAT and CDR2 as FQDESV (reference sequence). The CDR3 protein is CASSLVSGGGNEQYF. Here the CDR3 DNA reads TGTGCCAGCAGCTTAGTTAGCGGGGGGGGGAATGAGCAGTATTTT.